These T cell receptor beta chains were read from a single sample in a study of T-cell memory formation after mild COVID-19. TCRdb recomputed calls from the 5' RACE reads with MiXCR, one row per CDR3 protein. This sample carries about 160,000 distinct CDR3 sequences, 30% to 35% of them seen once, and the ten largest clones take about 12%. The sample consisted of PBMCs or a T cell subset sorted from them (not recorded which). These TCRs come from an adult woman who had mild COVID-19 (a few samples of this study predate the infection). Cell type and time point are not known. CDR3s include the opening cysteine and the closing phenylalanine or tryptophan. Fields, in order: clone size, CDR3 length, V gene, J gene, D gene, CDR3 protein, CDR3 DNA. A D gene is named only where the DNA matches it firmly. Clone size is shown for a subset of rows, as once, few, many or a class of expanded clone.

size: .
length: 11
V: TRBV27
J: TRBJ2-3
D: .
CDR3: CASNFADTQYF
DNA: TGTGCCAGCAACTTCGCAGATACGCAGTATTTT

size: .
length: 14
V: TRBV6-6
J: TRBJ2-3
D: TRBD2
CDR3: CASSTSGSTDTQYF
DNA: TGTGCCAGCAGCACTAGCGGGAGCACAGATACGCAGTATTTT

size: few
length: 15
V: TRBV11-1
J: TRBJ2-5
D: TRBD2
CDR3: CASSDPLAGEETQYF
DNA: TGTGCCAGCAGCGACCCTCTAGCGGGGGAAGAGACCCAGTACTTC

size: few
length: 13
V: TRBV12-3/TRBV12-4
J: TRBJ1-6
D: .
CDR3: CATRLGAESPLHF
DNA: TGTGCCACCCGACTGGGGGCTGAATCACCCCTCCACTTT

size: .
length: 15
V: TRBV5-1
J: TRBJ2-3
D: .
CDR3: CASRPLALSTDTQYF
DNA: TGCGCCAGCAGACCCCTAGCCCTAAGCACAGATACGCAGTATTTT

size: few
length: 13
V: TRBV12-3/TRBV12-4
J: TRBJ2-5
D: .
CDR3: CASSRGHQETQYF
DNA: TGTGCCAGCTCCCGAGGACACCAAGAGACCCAGTACTTC

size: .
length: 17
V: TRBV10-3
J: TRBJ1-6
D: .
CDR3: CAISEKGQRRFDSPLHF
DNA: TGTGCCATCAGTGAAAAGGGTCAAAGGAGGTTTGATTCACCCCTCCACTTT

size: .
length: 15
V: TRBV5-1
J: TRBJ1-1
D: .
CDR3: CASSPEGYLNTEAFF
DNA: TGCGCCAGCAGCCCGGAAGGGTACTTGAACACTGAAGCTTTCTTT

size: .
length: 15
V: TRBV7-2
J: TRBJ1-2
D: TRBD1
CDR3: CASSQMGQINYGYTF
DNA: TGTGCCAGCAGCCAAATGGGACAGATAAACTATGGCTACACCTTC

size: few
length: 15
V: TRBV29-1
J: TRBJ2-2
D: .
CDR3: CSVMDSRAYTGELFF
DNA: TGCAGCGTTATGGACTCCCGCGCATACACCGGGGAGCTGTTTTTT

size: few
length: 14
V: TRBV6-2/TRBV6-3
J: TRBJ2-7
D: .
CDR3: CASSPRGTSYEQYF
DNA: TGTGCCAGCAGCCCACGCGGCACCTCCTACGAGCAGTACTTC

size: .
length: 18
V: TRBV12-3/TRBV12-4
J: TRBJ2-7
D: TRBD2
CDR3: CASSPPTFRGRESYEQYF
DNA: TGTGCCAGCAGTCCTCCGACTTTCCGCGGGAGAGAATCCTACGAGCAGTACTTC

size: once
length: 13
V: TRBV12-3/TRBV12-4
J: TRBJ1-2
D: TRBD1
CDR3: CASSATGGGGYTF
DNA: TGTGCCAGCAGCGCCACAGGGGGAGGTGGCTACACCTTC

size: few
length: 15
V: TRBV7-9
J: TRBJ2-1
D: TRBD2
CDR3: CASSLIGTTMNEQFF
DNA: TGTGCCAGCAGCTTAATTGGGACTACCATGAATGAGCAGTTCTTC

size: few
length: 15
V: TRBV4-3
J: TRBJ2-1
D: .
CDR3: CASSQDGGPYNEQFF
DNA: TGCGCCAGCAGCCAAGACGGGGGGCCCTACAATGAGCAGTTCTTC